The TCR beta chain described here comes from a study of cytomegalovirus exposure and HLA in healthy donors. PCR employed 60 Vbeta and 13 Jbeta primers. Some clones are missing from TCRdb's copy, which holds only in-frame ones; the method was immunoSEQ multiplex PCR. In the table there are about 160,000 clones, roughly four fifths of which are singletons. The J segment lost 2 bases and the V segment lost 5 bases, leaving 6 bases of the junction unmatched. The CDR3 has 14 amino acids. CDR1 is MNHNY and CDR2 is SVGAGI in the germline V gene (reference sequence). This sequence originates from a man aged 45-65 years in good health and CMV-seropositive. The sequencing sample was made of PBMCs. The chain is built from TRBV6-6 and TRBJ2-7, with 7 bases that match TRBD1. In nucleotides, the CDR3 is TGTGCCAGCAGTGCGGACAGGAAGACCTACGAGCAGTACTTC. Its protein product is CASSADRKTYEQYF.